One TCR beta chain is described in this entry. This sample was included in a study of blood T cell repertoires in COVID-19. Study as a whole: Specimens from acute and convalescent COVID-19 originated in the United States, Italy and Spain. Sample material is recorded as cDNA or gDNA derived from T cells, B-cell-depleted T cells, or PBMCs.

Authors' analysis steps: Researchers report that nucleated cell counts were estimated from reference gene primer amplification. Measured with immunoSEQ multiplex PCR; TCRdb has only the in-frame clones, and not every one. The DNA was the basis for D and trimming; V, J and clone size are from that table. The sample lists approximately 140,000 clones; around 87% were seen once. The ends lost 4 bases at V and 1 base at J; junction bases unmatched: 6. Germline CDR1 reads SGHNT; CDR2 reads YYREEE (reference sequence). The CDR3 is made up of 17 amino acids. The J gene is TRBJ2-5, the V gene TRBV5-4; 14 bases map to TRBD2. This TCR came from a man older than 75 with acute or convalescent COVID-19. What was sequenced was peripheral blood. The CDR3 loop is CASSPGLAGGTQETQYF. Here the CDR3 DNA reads TGTGCCAGCAGCCCTGGACTAGCGGGGGGAACCCAAGAGACCCAGTACTTC. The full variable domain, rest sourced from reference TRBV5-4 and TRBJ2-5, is ETGVTQSPTHLIKTRGQQVTLRCSSQSGHNTVSWYQQALGQGPQFIFQYYREEENGRGNFPPRFSGLQFPNYSSELNVNALELDDSALYLCASSPGLAGGTQETQYFGPGTRLLVL.